The T cell receptor beta chain described here comes from a study of identical twins. Losses at the gene ends were 4 bases for V and 5 bases for J; bases not matched to a gene: 9. This CDR3 has 17 amino acids. This clonotype has ten or more counts. MiXCR, applied by TCRdb to the 5' RACE reads, yields one record per CDR3 protein. The sample contains about 690,000 distinct CDR3 sequences, 6.1% of which appear only once. This chain uses TRBV12-3 or TRBV12-4 with TRBJ2-2; TRBD2 matches 11 bases. This TCR derives from a man aged 18 to 30 in good health. The specimen was naive T cells sorted from blood. This CDR3 reads CASSSTSGSGLTGELFF. CDR3 bases: TGTGCCAGCAGTTCCACTAGCGGGAGCGGTTTAACCGGGGAGCTGTTTTTT.